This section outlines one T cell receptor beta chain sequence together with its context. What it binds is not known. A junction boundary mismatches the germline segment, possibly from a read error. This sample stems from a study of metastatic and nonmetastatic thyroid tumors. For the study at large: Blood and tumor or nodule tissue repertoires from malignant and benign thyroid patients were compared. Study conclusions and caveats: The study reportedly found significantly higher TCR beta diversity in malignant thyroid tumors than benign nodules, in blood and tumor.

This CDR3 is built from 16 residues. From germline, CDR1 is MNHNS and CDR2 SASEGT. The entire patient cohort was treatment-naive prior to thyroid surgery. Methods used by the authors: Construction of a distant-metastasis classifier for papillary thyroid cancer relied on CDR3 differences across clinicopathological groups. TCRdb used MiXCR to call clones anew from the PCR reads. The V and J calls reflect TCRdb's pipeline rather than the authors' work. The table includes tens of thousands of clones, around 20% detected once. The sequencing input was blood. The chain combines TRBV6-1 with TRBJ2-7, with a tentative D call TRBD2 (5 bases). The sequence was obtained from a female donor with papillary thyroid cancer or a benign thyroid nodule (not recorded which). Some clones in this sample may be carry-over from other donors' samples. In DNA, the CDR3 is TGTGCCAGCAGGACCCCGTGGTGGGCGGCGGGCTACGAGCAGAACTTC. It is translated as CASRTPWWAAGYEQNF.